Below are 29 T cell receptor beta chains sequenced from a single sample in a study of post-analysis software for immune sequencing data. Study-wide findings and caveats: Five or six TRBV segments, TRBV5-6, TRBV5-1 and TRBV20-1 among them, were found more frequent in patients than controls.

What these receptors recognize is not known. Unique molecular identifiers tagged the TCR beta cDNA libraries. TCRdb itself ran the PCR reads through MiXCR, one entry per CDR3 protein. This sample yields about 500,000 distinct CDR3 sequences, of which approximately 46% are seen a single time; roughly an eighth belongs to the top ten. Sequencing was done on a sample of blood. The receptors originated from a girl aged 10-17 years with multiple sclerosis.

The chain recombines TRBV6-6 with TRBJ1-2; D call uncertain. V lost 8 bases and J 2 bases, leaving 12 bases between the germline ends. This CDR3 contains 13 residues. CDR1 MNHNY and CDR2 SVGAGI come from the germline V gene (reference sequence). CDR3 in amino acids: CASAPDPNYGYTF. The CDR3 bases are TGTGCCAGCGCCCCCGACCCCAACTATGGCTACACCTTC.

The chain links TRBV4-1 to TRBJ2-1; D call uncertain. Germline CDR1 is MGHRA and CDR2 is YSYEKL. This CDR3 spans 15 amino acids. Trimming pared 0 bases from V and 0 bases from J, leaving 6 bases between. DNA of the CDR3: TGCGCCAGCAGCCAAGAGACTTTCTCCTACAATGAGCAGTTCTTC. Translated: CASSQETFSYNEQFF.

This chain connects TRBV7-8 to TRBJ2-7, with 9 bases lining up with TRBD2. Matching the DNA end better, TRBJ2-5 makes the J call doubtful. The CDR3 sequence is 18 residues long. The V gene's germline CDR1 is SGHVS and CDR2 FQNEAQ. The CDR3 loop is CASRYLTREGRLAQTQYF. The CDR3, as DNA: TGTGCCAGCCGCTATCTTACGCGGGAGGGCCGTTTAGCCCAGACCCAGTACTTC.

This clonotype appeared a few times. The rearrangement uses TRBV29-1 and TRBJ2-2, with TRBD2 identical over 9 bases. The CDR3 length is 17 residues. Germline CDR1 and CDR2: SQVTM and ANQGSEA. The V and J ends lost 2 bases and 7 bases, in that order; junction bases with no gene match: 14. The CDR3 reads CSVERISRSGRNGELFF. CDR3 nucleotide sequence: TGCAGCGTTGAACGGATCTCTCGTAGCGGGAGAAACGGGGAGCTGTTTTTT.

In DNA form, the CDR3 reads TGCAGTGCTAGGTTGAGTGGGCTAGCGGGAGGGCCGAAGGAGACCCAGTACTTC. Protein: CSARLSGLAGGPKETQYF. The V call is TRBV20-1, the J call TRBJ2-5; 12 bases map to TRBD2. The ends lost 3 bases at V and 5 bases at J; junction bases unmatched: 16. The CDR3 loop spans 18 amino acids. In germline, CDR1 is DFQATT, CDR2 SNEGSKA (reference sequence).

This sequence joins TRBV6-1 and TRBJ2-3, with TRBD1 matching over 9 bases. The trim removed 6 bases at V and 3 bases at J, leaving 13 bases unmatched. There are 17 residues in the CDR3. Germline V gene lookup returns CDR1 MNHNS and CDR2 SASEGT. For the CDR3, the DNA is TGTGCCAGCAGACCCCCCTCTGGACAGGGGATGACAGATACGCAGTATTTT. Its protein product is CASRPPSGQGMTDTQYF.

This clonotype occurred a few times. The chain carries TRBV7-8 and TRBJ2-1, with no clear D. CDR1 is SGHVS, CDR2 FQNEAQ, per germline. This CDR3 is built from 15 residues. V was cut by 3 bases and J by 8 bases, with 17 bases left in between. The CDR3 region is CASSFASRTWDEQFF. As DNA, the CDR3 is TGTGCCAGCAGCTTTGCAAGTAGGACGTGGGATGAGCAGTTCTTC.

This CDR3 is CSAREGVTNEKLFF. The CDR3 DNA reads TGCAGTGCTAGAGAAGGGGTAACTAATGAAAAACTGTTTTTT. The chain recombines TRBV20-1 with TRBJ1-4, with TRBD1 as a possible D gene (5 bases). CDR3 size: 14 residues. V lost 0 bases and J 1 base, leaving 6 bases between the germline ends. Germline CDR1 is DFQATT and CDR2 is SNEGSKA (reference sequence).

This clonotype came up a few times. The CDR3 DNA follows: TGCGCCAGCAGCCCCCGGGACAGGGGGTTCGAGCAGTTCTTC. Translating gives CASSPRDRGFEQFF. The rearrangement joins TRBV5-1 to TRBJ2-1, with 11 bases that match TRBD1. The ends lost 4 bases at V and 10 bases at J; junction bases unmatched: 7. The CDR3 covers 14 residues. Germline CDR1 and CDR2: SGHRS and YFSETQ.

This clonotype was seen a handful of times. The genes are TRBV20-1 and TRBJ2-5, with TRBD1 as a possible D gene (6 bases). Germline-derived CDR1 and CDR2 are DFQATT and SNEGSKA (reference sequence). The CDR3 loop spans 13 amino acids. V was cut by 0 bases and J by 5 bases, with 10 bases left in between. DNA of the CDR3: TGCAGTGCTAGAGATTGGGACACCGAGACCCAGTACTTC. It specifies CSARDWDTETQYF.

Only a few counts were recorded for this clonotype. The chain employs TRBV20-1 and TRBJ1-5; D is possibly TRBD1 (5 bases). Germline loops: CDR1 DFQATT, CDR2 SNEGSKA (reference sequence). The CDR3 has 18 residues. V shed 0 bases and J shed 2 bases, with 20 bases lying between them. Here the CDR3 DNA reads TGCAGTGCTAGAGACTCGACCGGGACGGCCTTTGGCAATCAGCCCCAGCATTTT. As protein: CSARDSTGTAFGNQPQHF.

The chain recombines TRBV7-3 with TRBJ2-1; 13 nucleotides agree with TRBD2. From germline, CDR1 is SGHTA and CDR2 FQGTGA. The CDR3 loop spans 14 amino acids. The V gene end was trimmed by 4 bases and the J gene end by 9 bases; junction bases not matched to a gene: 3. CDR3 DNA: TGTGCCAGCAGCTCGGGACTAGCGGGATCTGAGCAGTTCTTC. It codes for CASSSGLAGSEQFF.

For the CDR3, the DNA is TGCGCCAGCAGCCAAGATAGGGCAGGTGCTATAAGCTACACCTTC. Translating it yields CASSQDRAGAISYTF. The V and J genes are TRBV4-1 and TRBJ1-2; D uncertain. V was cut by 0 bases and J by 9 bases, with 17 bases left in between. The CDR3 runs to 15 residues. Germline V gene lookup returns CDR1 MGHRA and CDR2 YSYEKL.

The chain has TRBV9 and TRBJ2-7; D is uncertain. Germline V gene sequence: CDR1 SGDLS, CDR2 YYNGEE. V lost 5 bases to trimming and J lost 5 bases, with 8 bases between them. The CDR3 spans 11 residues. The CDR3 coding sequence is TGTGCCAGCAGTGTGGGTAACGAGCAGTACTTC. Residues: CASSVGNEQYF.

This clonotype was detected ten times or more. The gene calls are TRBV6-2 or TRBV6-3 and TRBJ2-1, with 7 nucleotides matching TRBD2. This CDR3 is 16 amino acids long. With V trimmed by 2 bases and J by 0 bases, 4 bases remained unmatched. Looked up from germline, CDR1 is MNHEY and CDR2 is SVGEGT. CDR3 in amino acids: CASSYGTTGSYNEQFF. In nucleotides, the CDR3 is TGTGCCAGCAGTTACGGGACTACCGGCTCCTACAATGAGCAGTTCTTC.

The J gene is TRBJ2-7, the V gene TRBV29-1, with a tentative D call TRBD1 (5 bases). This CDR3 has 16 residues. Trimming cost V 6 bases and J 2 bases, with 23 bases left between them. CDR1 and CDR2 (germline): SQVTM, ANQGSEA. The CDR3 bases are TGCAGCGTGCCCAATACAGGAAACAGGCGGACCTACGAGCAGTACTTC. Translated, it gives CSVPNTGNRRTYEQYF.

This chain joins TRBV3-1 and TRBJ2-1; D gene ambiguous. Trimming left V 4 bases short and J 6 bases short, with 13 bases between. The CDR3 totals 14 residues. The germline CDR1 and CDR2 sequences are LGHDT and YNNKEL (reference sequence). The CDR3 DNA sequence: TGTGCCAGCAGCCCCTCCTGGACGCGCAATGAGCAGTTCTTC. This gives the protein CASSPSWTRNEQFF.

The sample holds many counts of this clonotype. The chain is built from TRBV24-1 and TRBJ2-3; 7 nucleotides line up with TRBD1. V lost 5 bases to trimming and J lost 4 bases; unmatched junction nucleotides: 8. Germline assignment: CDR1 KGHDR and CDR2 SFDVKD. CDR3 length: 15 residues. The CDR3 coding sequence is TGTGCCACCAGTGGTGCGACAGGGATGGCAGATACGCAGTATTTT. This encodes CATSGATGMADTQYF.

Comment on this clonotype: Since the CDR3 does not end with the conserved phenylalanine or tryptophan, this likely comes from a read error. The CDR3 region has the DNA TGTGCCACATCCAGCTCCTACAATGAGCAGTTCCTC. Its protein is CATSSSYNEQFL. The chain employs TRBV6-6 and TRBJ2-1; D not resolved. V dropped 10 bases and J dropped 0 bases, with 7 bases sitting between them. CDR3 length: 12 residues. The germline gives CDR1 MNHNY, CDR2 SVGAGI (reference sequence).

Notes on this clonotype: A read error may explain this, as a much larger clone is one base away. In DNA form, the CDR3 reads TGCAGCGCCCACTTGACAGTAGGAGAGACCCAGTACTTC. Translated: CSAHLTVGETQYF. The chain couples TRBV29-1 to TRBJ2-5, with D perhaps matching TRBD1 (5 bases). From germline, CDR1 is SQVTM and CDR2 ANQGSEA. The CDR3 loop spans 13 amino acids. V was pared by 7 bases and J by 4 bases, with 16 bases between. The full variable domain, its missing parts supplied by reference TRBV29-1 and TRBJ2-5, is SAVISQKPSRDICQRGTSLTIQCQVDSQVTMMFWYRQQPGQSLTLIATANQGSEATYESGFVIDKFPISRPNLTFSTLTVSNMSPEDSSIYLCSAHLTVGETQYFGPGTRLLVL.

There are a few counts of this clonotype. The chain recombines TRBV14 with TRBJ2-5; either TRBD1 or TRBD2 may fit D (5 bases each). Trimming cost V 1 base and J 1 base, with 10 bases left between them. Germline V lookup: CDR1 SGHDN, CDR2 FVKESK. There are 15 residues in the CDR3. The CDR3 region has the DNA TGTGCCAGCAGCCAAGTACGGGGACCCCAAGAGACCCAGTACTTC. As protein: CASSQVRGPQETQYF.

The V call is TRBV29-1, the J call TRBJ1-4; D ambiguous. The CDR3 loop spans 12 amino acids. Trimming took 4 bases from V and 8 from J, leaving 11 bases between them. Germline loops: CDR1 SQVTM, CDR2 ANQGSEA. CDR3 in DNA: TGCAGCGTTGTCGGGATTCGGGAAAAACTGTTTTTT. It yields the protein CSVVGIREKLFF.

The chain joins TRBV7-9 to TRBJ2-6; no definite D call. The CDR3 contains 17 residues. Germline V gene lookup returns CDR1 SEHNR and CDR2 FQNEAQ (reference sequence). The V gene lost 1 base and the J gene lost 0 bases, with 10 bases spanning the gap. As DNA, the CDR3 is TGTGCCAGCAGCTTAGAGGGCGGTATCTCTGGGGCCAACGTCCTGACTTTC. It translates to CASSLEGGISGANVLTF.

The V gene is TRBV6-5, the J gene TRBJ2-5; 10 bases are shared with TRBD2. Germline lookup yields CDR1 MNHEY and CDR2 SVGAGI. The CDR3 is made up of 16 amino acids. The junction had 8 bases not matched to a gene; V was cut back by 2 bases and J by 5 bases. The CDR3 nucleotides are TGTGCCAGCAGTTACGGCGCTAGCGGGAGAGAGGAGACCCAGTACTTC. It is translated as CASSYGASGREETQYF.

The chain links TRBV6-6 to TRBJ1-2, with TRBD1 identical over 7 bases. Germline V gene sequence: CDR1 MNHNY, CDR2 SVGAGI (reference sequence). CDR3 length: 15 amino acids. The V and J ends lost 2 bases and 2 bases, in that order; junction bases with no gene match: 5. The CDR3 loop reads CASSYRARGNYGYTF. The CDR3 DNA reads as TGTGCCAGCAGTTACAGGGCCAGGGGGAACTATGGCTACACCTTC.

The rearrangement uses TRBV20-1 and TRBJ2-1; 7 nucleotides line up with TRBD1. Trimming at V came to 5 bases and at J to 3 bases, leaving 10 bases not matched to a gene. The germline gives CDR1 DFQATT, CDR2 SNEGSKA (reference sequence). CDR3 length equals 15 residues. In DNA form, the CDR3 reads TGCAGTGCTGACGGACAGGCAAGCGTCTACAATGAGCAGTTCTTC. Protein: CSADGQASVYNEQFF.

V gene TRBV6-5 combines with J gene TRBJ2-4; unclear D gene. Judging by the DNA end, TRBJ2-7 fits better; the J call may be wrong. Germline CDR1 is MNHEY and CDR2 is SVGAGI. This CDR3 is built from 14 residues. The CDR3 sequence: CASSYLNRPYEQYF. CDR3 nucleotide sequence: TGTGCCAGCAGTTACTTGAACAGACCCTACGAGCAGTACTTC.

In nucleotides, the CDR3 is TGTGCCAGTAGTAAGGGGCGCGGCCTGTACAATGAGCAGTTCTTC. Its translation: CASSKGRGLYNEQFF. J is TRBJ2-1 and V is TRBV19; TRBD1 is a possible D gene (5 bases). There are 15 residues in the CDR3. CDR1 and CDR2 from the germline V gene are LNHDA and SQIVND (reference sequence). V was clipped by 4 bases and J by 4 bases, with 14 bases between them.

This clonotype was observed a few times. This chain connects TRBV12-3 or TRBV12-4 to TRBJ2-1, with 7 bases aligning to TRBD2. The CDR3 loop spans 16 amino acids. The J segment lost 7 bases and the V segment lost 3 bases, leaving 12 bases of the junction unmatched. The CDR3: CASSFSGGGDVNEQFF. The CDR3 DNA follows: TGTGCCAGCAGTTTTTCGGGAGGAGGCGATGTGAATGAGCAGTTCTTC.